This T cell receptor (beta chain) was found in a study of blood T cell repertoires in COVID-19. Cohorts were based on clinical histories the participants reported. Produced via immunoSEQ multiplex PCR; TCRdb's table is partial and in-frame only. The sample includes 200,000 to 250,000 clones, 70% to 90% of them seen just once. The germline V gene encodes CDR1 SGHRS and CDR2 YFSETQ. CDR3 length: 15 residues. V lost 0 bases to trimming and J lost 6 bases, with 13 bases between them. This clone was counted once. The TCR comes from a man younger than 40 who had recovered from COVID-19. Sequenced: PBMCs or T cells enriched from blood (not recorded which). The chain joins TRBV5-1 to TRBJ1-5; a weak D match, TRBD1 (6 bases). Here the CDR3 DNA reads TGCGCCAGCAGCTTGGAAACAGGGAGCGGTCAGCCCCAGCATTTT. This translates into CASSLETGSGQPQHF.